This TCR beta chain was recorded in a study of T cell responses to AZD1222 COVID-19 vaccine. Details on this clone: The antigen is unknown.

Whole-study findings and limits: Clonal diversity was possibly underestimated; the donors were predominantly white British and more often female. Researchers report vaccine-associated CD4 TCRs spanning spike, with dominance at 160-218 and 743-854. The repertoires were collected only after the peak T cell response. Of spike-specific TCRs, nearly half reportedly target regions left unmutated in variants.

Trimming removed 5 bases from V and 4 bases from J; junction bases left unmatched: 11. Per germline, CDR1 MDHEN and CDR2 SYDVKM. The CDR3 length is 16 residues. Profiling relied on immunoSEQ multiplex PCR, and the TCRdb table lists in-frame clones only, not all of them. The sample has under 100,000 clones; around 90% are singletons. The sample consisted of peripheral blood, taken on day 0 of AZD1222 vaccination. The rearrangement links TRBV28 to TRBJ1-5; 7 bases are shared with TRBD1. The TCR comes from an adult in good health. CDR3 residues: CASSMNRGQRNQPQHF. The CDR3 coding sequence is TGTGCCAGCAGTATGAACAGGGGTCAACGGAATCAGCCCCAGCATTTT.